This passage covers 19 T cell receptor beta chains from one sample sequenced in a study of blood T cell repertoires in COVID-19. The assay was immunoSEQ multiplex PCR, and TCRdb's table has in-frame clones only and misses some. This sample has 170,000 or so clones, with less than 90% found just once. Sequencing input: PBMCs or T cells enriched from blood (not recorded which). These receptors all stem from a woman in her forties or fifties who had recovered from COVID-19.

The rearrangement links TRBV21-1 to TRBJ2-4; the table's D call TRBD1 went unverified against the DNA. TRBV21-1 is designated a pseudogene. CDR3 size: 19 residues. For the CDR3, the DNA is TGTGCCAGGCGACCTGGGAAGGGGATCCGTCCAAAAGCCAAAAACATTCAGTACTTC. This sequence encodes CARRPGKGIRPKAKNIQYF.

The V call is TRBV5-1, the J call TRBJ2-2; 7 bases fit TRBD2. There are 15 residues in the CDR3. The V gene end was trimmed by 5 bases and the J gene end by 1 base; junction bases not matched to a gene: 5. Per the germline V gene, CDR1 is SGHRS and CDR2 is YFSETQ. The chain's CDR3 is CASSREVGNTGELFF. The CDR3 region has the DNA TGCGCCAGCAGTCGGGAGGTCGGGAACACCGGGGAGCTGTTTTTT.

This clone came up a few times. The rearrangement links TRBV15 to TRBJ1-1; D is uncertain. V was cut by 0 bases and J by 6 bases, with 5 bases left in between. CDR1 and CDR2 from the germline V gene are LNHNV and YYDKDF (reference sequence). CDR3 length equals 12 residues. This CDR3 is CATSRDRSEAFF. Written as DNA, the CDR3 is TGTGCCACCAGCAGAGATCGTTCTGAAGCTTTCTTT.

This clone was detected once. The DNA for the CDR3 is TGTGCCAGCAGCGCCCCGGGGACAGGGTCCTACGAGCAGTACTTC. Translation gives CASSAPGTGSYEQYF. The rearrangement uses TRBV11-3 and TRBJ2-7; TRBD1 matches 9 bases. The CDR3 is 15 residues long. V lost 5 bases to trimming and J lost 1 base; unmatched junction nucleotides: 6. Germline CDR1 and CDR2: SGHNT and YENEEA.

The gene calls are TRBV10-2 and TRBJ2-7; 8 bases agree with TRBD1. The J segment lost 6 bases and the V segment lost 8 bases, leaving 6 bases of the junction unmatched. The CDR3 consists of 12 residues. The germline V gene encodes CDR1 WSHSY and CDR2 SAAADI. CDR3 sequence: CASGQGGAEQYF. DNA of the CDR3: TGCGCCAGCGGACAGGGTGGAGCCGAGCAGTACTTC.

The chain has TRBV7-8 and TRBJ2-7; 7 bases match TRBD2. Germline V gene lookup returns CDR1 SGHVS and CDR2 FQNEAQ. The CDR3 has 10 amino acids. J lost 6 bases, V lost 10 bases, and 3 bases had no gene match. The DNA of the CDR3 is TGTGCCAATGGGGGGGGCGAGCAGTACTTC. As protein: CANGGGEQYF.

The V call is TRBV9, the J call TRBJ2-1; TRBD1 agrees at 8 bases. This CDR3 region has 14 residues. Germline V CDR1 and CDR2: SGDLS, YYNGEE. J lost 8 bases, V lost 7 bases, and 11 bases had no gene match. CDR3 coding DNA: TGTGCCAGCTGCAGGACAGGGCGTTTTGATGAGCAGTTCTTC. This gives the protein CASCRTGRFDEQFF.

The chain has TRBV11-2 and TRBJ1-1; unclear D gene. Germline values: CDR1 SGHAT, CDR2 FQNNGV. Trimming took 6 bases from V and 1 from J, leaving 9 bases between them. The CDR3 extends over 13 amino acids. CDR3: CASRYPGNTEAFF. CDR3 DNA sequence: TGTGCCAGCAGGTACCCAGGGAACACTGAAGCTTTCTTT.

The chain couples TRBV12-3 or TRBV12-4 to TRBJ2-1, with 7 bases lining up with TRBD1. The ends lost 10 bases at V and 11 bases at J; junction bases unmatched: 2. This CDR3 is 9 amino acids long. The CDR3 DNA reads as TGTGCCAAGACAGGGAAGCAGTTCTTC. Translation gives CAKTGKQFF.

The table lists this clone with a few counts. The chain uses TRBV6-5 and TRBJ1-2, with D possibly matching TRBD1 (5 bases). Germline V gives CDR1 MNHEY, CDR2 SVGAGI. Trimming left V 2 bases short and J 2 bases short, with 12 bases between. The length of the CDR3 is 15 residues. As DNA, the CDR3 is TGTGCCAGCAGTTACACAACAGGCACCAACTATGGCTACACCTTC. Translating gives CASSYTTGTNYGYTF.

The CDR3 reads CASRRQGEGTEAFF. CDR3 DNA: TGTGCCAGCAGGAGACAGGGTGAGGGCACTGAAGCTTTCTTT. The V gene is TRBV2, the J gene TRBJ1-1; 7 positions agree with TRBD1. The germline CDR1 and CDR2 sequences are SNHLY and FYNNEI. The junction had 8 bases not matched to a gene; V was cut back by 6 bases and J by 4 bases. This CDR3 has 14 amino acids.

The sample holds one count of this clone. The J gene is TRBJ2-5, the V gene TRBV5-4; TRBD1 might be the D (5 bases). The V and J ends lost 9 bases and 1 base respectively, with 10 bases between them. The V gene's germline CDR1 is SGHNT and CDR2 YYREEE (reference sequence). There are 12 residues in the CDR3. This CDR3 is CAMAGFQETQYF. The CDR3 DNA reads TGTGCCATGGCAGGGTTCCAAGAGACCCAGTACTTC.

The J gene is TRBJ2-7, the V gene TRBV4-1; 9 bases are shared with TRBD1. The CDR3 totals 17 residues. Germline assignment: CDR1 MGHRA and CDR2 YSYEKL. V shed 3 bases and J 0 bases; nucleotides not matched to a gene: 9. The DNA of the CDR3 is TGCGCCAGCAGCCATTTCGCGGGACAGGGAAGCTCCTACGAGCAGTACTTC. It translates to CASSHFAGQGSSYEQYF.

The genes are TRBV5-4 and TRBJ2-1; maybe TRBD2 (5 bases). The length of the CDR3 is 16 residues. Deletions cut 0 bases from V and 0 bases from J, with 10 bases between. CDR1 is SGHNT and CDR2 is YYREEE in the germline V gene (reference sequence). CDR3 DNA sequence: TGTGCCAGCAGCTTGGGAGGGCCCAGCTCCTACAATGAGCAGTTCTTC. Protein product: CASSLGGPSSYNEQFF.

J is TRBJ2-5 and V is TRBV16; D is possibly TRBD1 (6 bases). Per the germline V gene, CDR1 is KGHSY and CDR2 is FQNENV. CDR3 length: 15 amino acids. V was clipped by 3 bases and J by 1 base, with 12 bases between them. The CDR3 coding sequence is TGTGCCAGCAGCCACCTAGGGACAAGCCAAGAGACCCAGTACTTC. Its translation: CASSHLGTSQETQYF.

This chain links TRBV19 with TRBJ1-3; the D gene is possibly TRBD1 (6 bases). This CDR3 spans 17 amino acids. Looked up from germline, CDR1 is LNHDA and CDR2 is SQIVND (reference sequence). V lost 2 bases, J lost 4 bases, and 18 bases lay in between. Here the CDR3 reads CASSISAGGVEGNTIYF. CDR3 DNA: TGTGCCAGTAGTATATCGGCGGGGGGCGTAGAAGGAAACACCATATATTTT.

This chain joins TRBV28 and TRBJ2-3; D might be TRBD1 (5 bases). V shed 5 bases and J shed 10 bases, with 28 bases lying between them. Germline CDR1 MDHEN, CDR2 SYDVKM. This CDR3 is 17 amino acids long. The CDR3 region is CASSPQGVGRTPKAQYF. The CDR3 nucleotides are TGTGCCAGCAGTCCTCAAGGGGTGGGGCGGACCCCAAAGGCGCAGTATTTT. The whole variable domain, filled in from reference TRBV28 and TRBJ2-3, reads DVKVTQSSRYLVKRTGEKVFLECVQDMDHENMFWYRQDPGLGLRLIYFSYDVKMKEKGDIPEGYSVSREKKERFSLILESASTNQTSMYLCASSPQGVGRTPKAQYFGPGTRLTVL.

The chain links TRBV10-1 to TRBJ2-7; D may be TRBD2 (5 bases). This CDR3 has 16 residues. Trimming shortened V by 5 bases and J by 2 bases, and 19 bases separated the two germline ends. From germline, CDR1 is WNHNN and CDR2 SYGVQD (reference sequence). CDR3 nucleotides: TGCGCCAGCAGTAACTCCGGGCGGGCCCCTCCCTACGAGCAGTACTTC. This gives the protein CASSNSGRAPPYEQYF.

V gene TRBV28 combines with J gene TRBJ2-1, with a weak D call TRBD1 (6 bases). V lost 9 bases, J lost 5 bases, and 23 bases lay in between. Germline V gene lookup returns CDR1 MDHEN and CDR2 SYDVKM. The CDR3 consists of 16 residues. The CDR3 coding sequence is TGTGCCAGTATACCGGGACAACATCTGCTTAACAATGAGCAGTTCTTC. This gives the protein CASIPGQHLLNNEQFF. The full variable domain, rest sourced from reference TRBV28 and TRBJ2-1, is DVKVTQSSRYLVKRTGEKVFLECVQDMDHENMFWYRQDPGLGLRLIYFSYDVKMKEKGDIPEGYSVSREKKERFSLILESASTNQTSMYLCASIPGQHLLNNEQFFGPGTRLTVL.